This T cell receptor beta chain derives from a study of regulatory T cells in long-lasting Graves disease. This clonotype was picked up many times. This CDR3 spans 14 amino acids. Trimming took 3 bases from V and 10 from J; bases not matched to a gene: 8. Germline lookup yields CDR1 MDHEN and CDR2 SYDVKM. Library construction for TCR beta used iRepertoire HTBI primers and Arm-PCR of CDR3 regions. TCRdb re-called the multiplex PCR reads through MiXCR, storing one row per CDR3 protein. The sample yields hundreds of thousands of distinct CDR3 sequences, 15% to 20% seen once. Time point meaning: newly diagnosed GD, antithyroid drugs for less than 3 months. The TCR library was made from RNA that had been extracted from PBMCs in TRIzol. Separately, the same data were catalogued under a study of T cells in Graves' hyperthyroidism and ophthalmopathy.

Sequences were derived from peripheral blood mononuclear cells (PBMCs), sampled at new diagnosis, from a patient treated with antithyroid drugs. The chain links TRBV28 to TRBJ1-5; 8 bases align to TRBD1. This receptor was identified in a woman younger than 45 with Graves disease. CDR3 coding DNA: TGTGCCAGCAGTTTGGCGGCAGGGGGCCGACCCCAGCATTTT. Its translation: CASSLAAGGRPQHF.